These 7 T cell receptor beta chains were sequenced from one sample in a study of T cell responses to AZD1222 COVID-19 vaccine. Generated by immunoSEQ multiplex PCR, the TCRdb table keeps only in-frame clones and is missing some. The table has approximately 150,000 clones, just over 90% seen once. The sequenced sample was peripheral blood, obtained 28 days after the second AZD1222 dose. The receptors here all came from an adult who received the AZD1222 COVID-19 vaccine.

About this clone: Additional DNA sequences in this sample encode the identical CDR3. The genes are TRBV9 and TRBJ2-7; 11 bases are a match to TRBD2. Germline CDR1 reads SGDLS; CDR2 reads YYNGEE. J was trimmed by 3 bases and V by 0 bases; bases with no gene match: 2. The CDR3 consists of 15 residues. CDR3 region: CASSVGLAGNYEQYF. As DNA, the CDR3 is TGTGCCAGCAGCGTAGGACTAGCGGGGAACTACGAGCAGTACTTC.

The chain combines TRBV12-3 or TRBV12-4 with TRBJ1-1; D not certain. The CDR3 length is 12 residues. The V end was cut by 5 bases, the J end by 7 bases, with 11 bases between. The CDR3 spells CASSDYSVEAFF. The CDR3 DNA reads TGTGCCAGCAGTGACTACAGTGTTGAAGCTTTCTTT.

The V call is TRBV28, the J call TRBJ1-1, with D possibly being TRBD1 (6 bases). The germline V and J ends were trimmed by 6 bases and 9 bases, with 20 bases remaining between them. This CDR3 is 14 amino acids long. Per germline, CDR1 MDHEN and CDR2 SYDVKM. The CDR3 here is CASSFPGTPNQAFF. For the CDR3, the DNA is TGTGCCAGCAGCTTTCCCGGGACACCCAATCAAGCTTTCTTT.

The genes are TRBV27 and TRBJ1-2, with a possible D match to TRBD1 (5 bases). Germline assignment: CDR1 MNHEY and CDR2 SMNVEV (reference sequence). V gave up 1 base and J gave up 7 bases, with 16 bases separating them. The CDR3 has 15 residues. The CDR3 loop is CASSLWGEVGGGYTF. As DNA, the CDR3 is TGTGCCAGCAGTTTATGGGGCGAAGTGGGGGGTGGCTACACCTTC.

V usage is TRBV7-2 and J usage is TRBJ2-7, with D unresolved. Germline V lookup: CDR1 SGHTA, CDR2 FQGNSA. The CDR3 has 11 residues. Trimming left V 0 bases short and J 13 bases short, with 10 bases between. The CDR3 is CASSLAELLYF. The CDR3 DNA reads as TGTGCCAGCAGCTTAGCTGAACTCCTCTACTTC.

The sample holds one count of this clone. The chain carries TRBV5-5 and TRBJ2-1, with 14 bases matching TRBD2. Losses at the gene ends were 1 base for V and 10 bases for J; bases not matched to a gene: 7. In germline, CDR1 is SGHKS, CDR2 YYEKEE (reference sequence). This CDR3 spans 16 amino acids. For the CDR3, the DNA is TGTGCCAGCAGCTTGCAGACTAGACTAGCGGGAGGGGAGCAGTTCTTC. It translates to CASSLQTRLAGGEQFF.

The CDR3 DNA sequence: TGTGCCAGCAGTGGGGCAGGGGGCTCTGGGGCCAACGTCCTGACTTTC. Translating gives CASSGAGGSGANVLTF. This chain links TRBV2 with TRBJ2-6; TRBD1 matches 7 bases. Trimming at V came to 4 bases and at J to 0 bases, leaving 3 bases not matched to a gene. The CDR3 is made up of 16 amino acids. The germline V gene has CDR1 SNHLY and CDR2 FYNNEI.